Sequencing of this TCR beta chain was carried out in a study of cytomegalovirus exposure and HLA in healthy donors. PCR was performed using 60 Vbeta and 13 Jbeta primers. Using immunoSEQ multiplex PCR, the repertoire was profiled, and TCRdb retains in-frame clones only, with some absent. The sample gives under 90,000 clones, around 90% of which show up once; about 2.5% is in the top ten. Germline CDR1 reads MNHNS; CDR2 reads SASEGT. The ends were cut back, 7 bases at V and 0 bases at J, with 10 bases in the middle. CDR3 length: 13 residues. The material sequenced was PBMCs. This sequence originates from a man in his late teens or twenties in good health and CMV-seronegative. The rearrangement joins TRBV6-1 to TRBJ2-7, with D possibly TRBD1 on 6 matching bases. DNA for the CDR3: TGTGCCAGCAAAGAACAGGGCTCCTACGAGCAGTACTTC. Residues: CASKEQGSYEQYF.